This T cell receptor beta chain was sequenced during a study of graft-versus-host responses after intestinal transplantation. A note on this clone: Its antigen is currently unknown. Different DNA sequences within this sample yield the same CDR3.

CDR1 WNHNN and CDR2 SYGVQD come from the germline V gene (reference sequence). With 0 bases removed from V and 5 bases from J, the gap between germline ends came to 10 bases. The CDR3 extends over 14 amino acids. Libraries were prepared by immunoSEQ multiplex PCR; TCRdb keeps only in-frame clonotypes and omits some of them. Among tens of thousands of clones listed, about 90% were seen once. Study conclusions and caveats: Allograft graft-versus-host to host-versus-graft clonal ratios ran high in patients with graft-donor T cell macrochimerism. Detection of GvH clones occurred in recipient marrow, and some had their first appearance in ileum or blood.

Specimen: unstimulated CD4+ T cells sorted from spleen or lymph node cells, collected before intestinal transplant. The chain uses TRBV10-1 and TRBJ1-1; D perhaps matches TRBD1 (5 bases). The clonotype was recovered from a human donor who received an intestinal transplant. CDR3 region: CASSESGGGTEAFF. Here the CDR3 DNA reads TGCGCCAGCAGTGAGTCCGGGGGAGGAACTGAAGCTTTCTTT.